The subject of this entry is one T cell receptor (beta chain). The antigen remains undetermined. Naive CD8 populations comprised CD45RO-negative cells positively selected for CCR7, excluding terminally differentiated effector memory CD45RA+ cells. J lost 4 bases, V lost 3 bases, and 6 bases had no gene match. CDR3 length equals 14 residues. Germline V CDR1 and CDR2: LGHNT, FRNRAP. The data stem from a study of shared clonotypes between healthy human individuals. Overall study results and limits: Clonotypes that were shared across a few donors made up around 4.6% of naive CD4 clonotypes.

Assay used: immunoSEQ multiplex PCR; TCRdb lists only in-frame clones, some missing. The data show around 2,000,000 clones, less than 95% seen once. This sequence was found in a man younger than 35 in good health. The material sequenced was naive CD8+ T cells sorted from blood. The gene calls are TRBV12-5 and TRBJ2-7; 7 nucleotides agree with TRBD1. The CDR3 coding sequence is TGTGCTAGTGGTTTAAGGGACAGTCCTTACGAGCAGTACTTC. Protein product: CASGLRDSPYEQYF.